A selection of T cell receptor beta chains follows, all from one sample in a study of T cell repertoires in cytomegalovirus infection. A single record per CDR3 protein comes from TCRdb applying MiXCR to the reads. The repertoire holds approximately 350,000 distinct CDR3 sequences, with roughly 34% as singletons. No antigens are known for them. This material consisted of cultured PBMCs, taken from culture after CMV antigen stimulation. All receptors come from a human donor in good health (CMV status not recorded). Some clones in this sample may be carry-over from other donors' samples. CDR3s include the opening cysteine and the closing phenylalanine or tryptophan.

CDR3aa: CASSRGGLYNEQFF
j_gene: TRBJ2-1
v_gene: TRBV6-2/TRBV6-3

CDR3aa: CSATLLRSGNTIYF
j_gene: TRBJ1-3
v_gene: TRBV20-1

CDR3aa: CASSGTSGRGSIGTDTQYF
j_gene: TRBJ2-3
v_gene: TRBV6-5

CDR3aa: CASSLVFGNTEAFF
j_gene: TRBJ1-1
v_gene: TRBV11-2

CDR3aa: CASSSGHQVNQPQHF
j_gene: TRBJ1-5
v_gene: TRBV19

CDR3aa: CASSPGQGGEQYF
j_gene: TRBJ2-7
v_gene: TRBV28

CDR3aa: CASSSGLAGDIYEQYF
j_gene: TRBJ2-7
v_gene: TRBV7-2

CDR3aa: CASSTSRQGFNEQYF
j_gene: TRBJ2-7
v_gene: TRBV28

CDR3aa: CASRLTESSYNEQFF
j_gene: TRBJ2-1
v_gene: TRBV5-4

CDR3aa: CASSRSPLYNEQFF
j_gene: TRBJ2-1
v_gene: TRBV7-2

CDR3aa: CSVREVGNQPQHF
j_gene: TRBJ1-5
v_gene: TRBV29-1

CDR3aa: CASTIIRGLRNNRSSYNEQFF
j_gene: TRBJ2-1
v_gene: TRBV27

CDR3aa: CASSQSGEGERVLHEQYF
j_gene: TRBJ2-7
v_gene: TRBV23-1

CDR3aa: CASSAEGGVPDTQYF
j_gene: TRBJ2-3
v_gene: TRBV9

CDR3aa: CASSLTGTGGGGANVLTF
j_gene: TRBJ2-6
v_gene: TRBV7-2

CDR3aa: CASSTSTDTQYF
j_gene: TRBJ2-3
v_gene: TRBV12-3/TRBV12-4

CDR3aa: CASSPLPDLPYNEQFF
j_gene: TRBJ2-1
v_gene: TRBV18

CDR3aa: CAISEQPQETQYF
j_gene: TRBJ2-5
v_gene: TRBV10-3

CDR3aa: CASSLVPTNTEAFF
j_gene: TRBJ1-1
v_gene: TRBV5-1

CDR3aa: CASSQVVIGGNTGELFF
j_gene: TRBJ2-2
v_gene: TRBV4-3

CDR3aa: CASSPPRTSGSYNEQFF
j_gene: TRBJ2-1
v_gene: TRBV4-1

CDR3aa: CASKAFSGANVLTF
j_gene: TRBJ2-6
v_gene: TRBV10-2

CDR3aa: CASSQGQGRGNQPQHF
j_gene: TRBJ1-5
v_gene: TRBV4-3

CDR3aa: CATSGSGNTEAFF
j_gene: TRBJ1-1
v_gene: TRBV24-1

CDR3aa: CASSLARTGNLYEQYF
j_gene: TRBJ2-7
v_gene: TRBV7-2

CDR3aa: CAWSVLRFTEAFF
j_gene: TRBJ1-1
v_gene: TRBV30

CDR3aa: CASSLEARETQYF
j_gene: TRBJ2-5
v_gene: TRBV7-2

CDR3aa: CASSQLAGGSTDTQYF
j_gene: TRBJ2-3
v_gene: TRBV7-2

CDR3aa: CSGTGGAGQPQHF
j_gene: TRBJ1-5
v_gene: TRBV20-1

CDR3aa: CASSYSTSGSRWETQYF
j_gene: TRBJ2-5
v_gene: TRBV6-5

CDR3aa: CASTMAGLSSGANVLTF
j_gene: TRBJ2-6
v_gene: TRBV11-3

CDR3aa: CSAQNRDSYGYTF
j_gene: TRBJ1-2
v_gene: TRBV20-1